Below, 32 T cell receptor beta chains from the same sample are listed, as sequenced in a study of vaccination and CD4 T cells after COVID-19. As for treatment: roughly 10-day PBMC culture with coronavirus spike peptide pools or control peptides (ViraFEST assay). Sequenced with the Oncomine TCR Beta short-read assay was DNA taken from cultured CD4+ T cells. TCRdb analysed the PCR reads with MiXCR anew, one entry per CDR3 protein. The sample yields 15,000 to 20,000 distinct CDR3 sequences, 56% seen once. Antigen specificity for these receptors is unknown. Sequenced sample: CD4+ T cells from blood, cultured in vitro. Every receptor here comes from a human donor who had recovered from COVID-19.

The chain is built from TRBV29-1 and TRBJ2-7, with D perhaps TRBD1 (5 bases). Between the trimmed V and J ends, which lost 6 bases and 4 bases, there was a span of 10 bases. This CDR3 has 11 residues. CDR1 SQVTM and CDR2 ANQGSEA come from the germline V gene. Written as DNA, the CDR3 is TGCAGCGTAACAGGCGCGTACGAGCAGTACTTC. This encodes CSVTGAYEQYF.

The chain carries TRBV6-1 and TRBJ2-2; D unclear. V was shortened by 11 bases and J by 4 bases, with 17 bases between the two germline ends. Germline-derived CDR1 and CDR2 are MNHNS and SASEGT. The CDR3 totals 14 residues. This CDR3 is CACTLRRGTGELFF. The CDR3, as DNA: TGTGCCTGCACTTTAAGGCGAGGCACCGGGGAGCTGTTTTTT.

V and J are TRBV10-1 and TRBJ2-3; D is possibly TRBD2 (6 bases). CDR1 is WNHNN and CDR2 is SYGVQD in the germline V gene (reference sequence). Trimming pared 4 bases from V and 2 bases from J, leaving 13 bases between. The CDR3 is 15 residues long. CDR3 DNA sequence: TGCGCCAGCAGTGCAAGGCGGGACCCCACAGATACGCAGTATTTT. This codes for CASSARRDPTDTQYF.

The chain employs TRBV7-8 and TRBJ1-5; no definite D call. CDR3 size: 14 residues. V was pared by 5 bases and J by 7 bases, with 15 bases between. Germline CDR1 reads SGHVS; CDR2 reads FQNEAQ. CDR3 coding DNA: TGTGCCAGCAGCCTTGGCTACCACGCCCAGCCCCAGCATTTT. Residues: CASSLGYHAQPQHF.

The rearrangement links TRBV20-1 to TRBJ2-1; perhaps TRBD2 as D (5 bases). There are 12 residues in the CDR3. V lost 5 bases to trimming and J lost 5 bases, with 10 bases between them. The germline gives CDR1 DFQATT, CDR2 SNEGSKA (reference sequence). The chain's CDR3 is CSALPRDNEQFF. The DNA of the CDR3 is TGCAGTGCTCTACCGAGGGACAATGAGCAGTTCTTC.

For the CDR3, the DNA is TGCGCCAGCAGCCTCGGGACAGGGTGGACCACTGAAGCTTTCTTT. It yields the protein CASSLGTGWTTEAFF. The V call is TRBV4-1, the J call TRBJ1-1, with 9 bases that match TRBD1. The CDR3 loop spans 15 amino acids. V lost 4 bases, J lost 4 bases, and 7 bases stayed unmatched. CDR1 and CDR2 (germline): MGHRA, YSYEKL.

The chain employs TRBV6-2 or TRBV6-3 and TRBJ1-5; unclear D gene. This CDR3 has 17 amino acids. Per germline, CDR1 MNHEY and CDR2 SVGEGT. V was shortened by 5 bases and J by 1 base, with 18 bases between the two germline ends. In nucleotides, the CDR3 is TGTGCCAGCAGTGATTTCCGCGGATTTAAGAGCAATCAGCCCCAGCATTTT. Translation gives CASSDFRGFKSNQPQHF.

V gene TRBV27 combines with J gene TRBJ1-4, with D perhaps matching TRBD1 (5 bases). The CDR3 covers 13 residues. Germline values: CDR1 MNHEY, CDR2 SMNVEV (reference sequence). Trimming shortened V by 5 bases and J by 7 bases, and 11 bases separated the two germline ends. The CDR3 coding sequence is TGTGCCAGCAGTCGCAAAACAGGTGAAAAACTGTTTTTT. This sequence encodes CASSRKTGEKLFF.

The J gene is TRBJ1-2, the V gene TRBV6-1; D ambiguous. Trimming removed 0 bases at V and 8 bases at J, with 4 bases between. The CDR3 contains 11 residues. Germline loops: CDR1 MNHNS, CDR2 SASEGT. CDR3 protein: CASSEARGYTF. CDR3 DNA: TGTGCCAGCAGTGAAGCGAGGGGCTACACCTTC.

The chain links TRBV5-4 to TRBJ1-3; D uncertain. V lost 1 base and J 2 bases, leaving 10 bases between the germline ends. This CDR3 spans 15 amino acids. Germline CDR1 SGHNT, CDR2 YYREEE (reference sequence). DNA of the CDR3: TGTGCCAGCAGCTTGATGGAGTCAGCTGGAAACACCATATATTTT. Its translation is CASSLMESAGNTIYF.

This clonotype occurred a few times. The V gene is TRBV7-3, the J gene TRBJ2-7, with 9 positions matching TRBD1. The V segment lost 4 bases and the J segment 5 bases; nucleotides outside the gene matches: 9. Germline CDR1 SGHTA, CDR2 FQGTGA. The CDR3 runs 15 residues. The CDR3 here is CASSSVGTGGNEQYF. DNA of the CDR3: TGTGCCAGCAGCTCAGTCGGTACAGGGGGCAACGAGCAGTACTTC.

The chain uses TRBV10-1 and TRBJ1-3; D ambiguous. The V and J ends lost 5 bases and 4 bases respectively, with 9 bases between them. CDR1 is WNHNN and CDR2 is SYGVQD in the germline V gene (reference sequence). The CDR3 totals 13 residues. The CDR3 DNA sequence: TGCGCCAGCAGTTCAGCAATCGGAAACACCATATATTTT. Encoded protein: CASSSAIGNTIYF.

Worth noting for this clonotype: At one of its ends the junction is not consistent with the germline gene, which may arise from a read error. The rearrangement joins TRBV29-1 to TRBJ1-1, with TRBD1 matching 7 bases. CDR1 and CDR2 (germline): SQVTM, ANQGSEA. The CDR3 runs 12 residues. The CDR3 sequence is CSGGQLNSEAFF. The DNA of the CDR3 is TGCAGCGGGGGACAGTTGAACAGTGAAGCTTTCTTT.

The chain combines TRBV2 with TRBJ2-1, with TRBD2 identical over 11 bases. Germline V lookup: CDR1 SNHLY, CDR2 FYNNEI. This CDR3 has 17 residues. Trimming took 6 bases from V and 2 from J; bases not matched to a gene: 9. CDR3 sequence (DNA): TGTGCCAGCAGCCGAACGACTAGCGGGGTTCCCTACAATGAGCAGTTCTTC. Protein product: CASSRTTSGVPYNEQFF. The whole variable domain, remainder taken from reference TRBV2 and TRBJ2-1, is EPEVTQTPSHQVTQMGQEVILRCVPISNHLYFYWYRQILGQKVEFLVSFYNNEISEKSEIFDDQFSVERPDGSNFTLKIRSTKLEDSAMYFCASSRTTSGVPYNEQFFGPGTRLTVL.

This sequence joins TRBV6-1 and TRBJ2-5; possibly TRBD1 or TRBD2 for D (5 bases each). Germline CDR1 reads MNHNS; CDR2 reads SASEGT. This CDR3 is 10 amino acids long. Trimming pared 8 bases from V and 7 bases from J, leaving 8 bases between. CDR3 loop: CASGDGTQYF. CDR3 sequence (DNA): TGTGCCAGCGGGGACGGGACCCAGTACTTC.

V and J are TRBV19 and TRBJ1-5, with TRBD1 matching over 11 bases. V shed 6 bases and J 1 base; nucleotides not matched to a gene: 11. The CDR3 is made up of 18 amino acids. Germline CDR1 is LNHDA and CDR2 is SQIVND (reference sequence). The CDR3 reads CASSPGTGGFRSNQPQHF. CDR3 nucleotides: TGTGCCAGTAGCCCCGGGACAGGGGGTTTTAGGAGCAATCAGCCCCAGCATTTT.

The chain joins TRBV27 to TRBJ2-7; 8 positions agree with TRBD1. This CDR3 spans 14 amino acids. The V gene end was trimmed by 8 bases and the J gene end by 3 bases; junction bases not matched to a gene: 9. CDR1 is MNHEY, CDR2 SMNVEV, per germline (reference sequence). The CDR3 bases are TGTGCCAGCGGCCGGACAGGGAGGAACTACGAGCAGTACTTC. Its protein product is CASGRTGRNYEQYF.

The CDR3 spells CSAVRTGGINQPQHF. DNA for the CDR3: TGCAGTGCTGTGAGGACAGGGGGGATCAATCAGCCCCAGCATTTT. The genes are TRBV20-1 and TRBJ1-5; TRBD1 matches at 10 bases. The germline CDR1 and CDR2 sequences are DFQATT and SNEGSKA (reference sequence). The CDR3 consists of 15 residues. V shed 5 bases and J 3 bases; nucleotides not matched to a gene: 7.

This chain connects TRBV7-2 to TRBJ2-2; D remains unclear. Germline V gives CDR1 SGHTA, CDR2 FQGNSA. CDR3 length: 14 residues. The ends were cut back, 2 bases at V and 8 bases at J, with 12 bases in the middle. CDR3 in amino acids: CASSLLRAAGELFF. The CDR3 DNA sequence: TGTGCCAGCAGCTTATTACGGGCAGCGGGGGAGCTGTTTTTT.

Here the CDR3 DNA reads TGTGCCAGCAGCTTGGGGTCTGGCACCGGGGAGCTGTTTTTT. Translated: CASSLGSGTGELFF. The V and J genes are TRBV7-3 and TRBJ2-2; D unresolved. Germline V gives CDR1 SGHTA, CDR2 FQGTGA. The germline V and J ends were trimmed by 3 bases and 4 bases, with 9 bases remaining between them. The length of the CDR3 is 14 residues.

V usage is TRBV30 and J usage is TRBJ2-7; 7 nucleotides align to TRBD2. CDR1 is GTSNPN, CDR2 SVGIG, per germline (reference sequence). The junction had 11 bases not matched to a gene; V was cut back by 2 bases and J by 4 bases. This CDR3 is built from 15 residues. The CDR3 spells CAWSSGLGGGYEQYF. The DNA of the CDR3 is TGTGCCTGGAGTTCCGGACTAGGAGGAGGGTACGAGCAGTACTTC. Drawing the rest from reference TRBV30 and TRBJ2-7, the complete variable domain is SQTIHQWPATLVQPVGSPLSLECTVEGTSNPNLYWYRQAAGRGLQLLFYSVGIGQISSEVPQNLSASRPQDRQFILSSKKLLLSDSGFYLCAWSSGLGGGYEQYFGPGTRLTVT.

V is TRBV6-1 and J is TRBJ1-5; tentatively, D is TRBD1 (6 bases). Trimming pared 1 base from V and 7 bases from J, leaving 14 bases between. The CDR3 sequence is 15 residues long. The germline gives CDR1 MNHNS, CDR2 SASEGT. CDR3 loop: CASSEVIGGWQPQHF. CDR3 coding DNA: TGTGCCAGCAGTGAAGTAATTGGGGGCTGGCAGCCCCAGCATTTT.

This clonotype has just a few counts. The rearrangement links TRBV21-1 to TRBJ1-5. TRBV21-1 is given as a pseudogene. The CDR3 runs to 14 residues. In nucleotides, the CDR3 is TGTGCCAGCAGCAAAGGACATAGCAATCAGCCCCAGCATTTT. Protein: CASSKGHSNQPQHF.

This chain links TRBV7-8 with TRBJ2-3; D is undetermined. The CDR3 sequence is 14 residues long. CDR1 is SGHVS and CDR2 is FQNEAQ in the germline V gene. Trimming shortened V by 5 bases and J by 2 bases, and 11 bases separated the two germline ends. The CDR3 loop reads CASSPSGFTDTQYF. CDR3 DNA: TGTGCCAGCAGCCCATCGGGTTTCACAGATACGCAGTATTTT.

This clonotype was observed a few times. This sequence joins TRBV28 and TRBJ2-1; the match to TRBD1 covers 7 bases. The J segment lost 7 bases and the V segment lost 6 bases, leaving 6 bases of the junction unmatched. This CDR3 comprises 13 residues. Per germline, CDR1 MDHEN and CDR2 SYDVKM. The CDR3 DNA sequence: TGTGCCAGCAGGCCACAGGGGATTAATGAGCAGTTCTTC. Its protein product is CASRPQGINEQFF.

This clonotype has a handful of counts. The chain carries TRBV6-1 and TRBJ1-5; tentative D call: TRBD1 (6 bases). CDR1 MNHNS and CDR2 SASEGT come from the germline V gene. Trimming took off 6 bases at V and 4 bases at J, with 13 bases between the two ends. The CDR3 covers 14 residues. In nucleotides, the CDR3 is TGTGCCAGCAGCCAACAGGGCCGGAATCAGCCCCAGCATTTT. As protein: CASSQQGRNQPQHF.

The chain carries TRBV6-2 or TRBV6-3 and TRBJ2-3; D possibly corresponds to TRBD1 (6 bases). Germline CDR1 and CDR2: MNHEY and SVGEGT. The CDR3 is made up of 18 amino acids. V dropped 0 bases and J dropped 5 bases, with 21 bases sitting between them. CDR3 nucleotide sequence: TGTGCCAGCAGTTACTCCCCCCTTCGACAGGTCTTGGGAGATACGCAGTATTTT. Translating gives CASSYSPLRQVLGDTQYF.

This clonotype turned up a few times. The V call is TRBV12-3 or TRBV12-4, the J call TRBJ2-2; no firm D call. CDR3 length equals 15 residues. Between the trimmed V and J ends, which lost 3 bases and 3 bases, there was a span of 11 bases. The CDR3 protein is CASSFQRVHTGELFF. Written as DNA, the CDR3 is TGTGCCAGCAGTTTTCAAAGGGTACACACCGGGGAGCTGTTTTTT.

V gene TRBV7-2 combines with J gene TRBJ1-6; a weak D match, TRBD1 (6 bases). The CDR3 length is 15 residues. Germline CDR1 and CDR2: SGHTA and FQGNSA. Trimming took 1 base from V and 7 from J, leaving 11 bases between them. This CDR3 reads CASSLVAGDNSPLHF. CDR3 DNA: TGTGCCAGCAGCTTAGTCGCAGGGGACAATTCACCCCTCCACTTT.

A word on this clonotype: The germline gene is not matched at one end of the junction; a read error may be the cause. This sequence joins TRBV27 and TRBJ1-1; D may be TRBD1 (6 bases). The germline V gene has CDR1 MNHEY and CDR2 SMNVEV (reference sequence). There are 12 residues in the CDR3. The CDR3 loop is CASRTGLTEAFF. CDR3 in DNA: TGCGCCTCTCGAACAGGGCTGACTGAAGCTTTCTTT.

The chain's CDR3 is CASSPHNEKLFF. The CDR3 DNA reads as TGTGCCAGCAGCCCCCACAATGAAAAACTGTTTTTT. The J gene is TRBJ1-4, the V gene TRBV12-3 or TRBV12-4, with D uncertain. The CDR3 runs 12 residues. Trimming left V 6 bases short and J 5 bases short, with 7 bases between.

The chain employs TRBV10-1 and TRBJ2-2; tentative D call: TRBD2 (6 bases). CDR1 is WNHNN and CDR2 is SYGVQD in the germline V gene (reference sequence). CDR3 length: 15 amino acids. The ends were cut back, 5 bases at V and 4 bases at J, with 14 bases in the middle. The CDR3 DNA sequence: TGCGCCAGCAGTTCCTCGACTAGTGGCACCGGGGAGCTGTTTTTT. It is translated as CASSSSTSGTGELFF.